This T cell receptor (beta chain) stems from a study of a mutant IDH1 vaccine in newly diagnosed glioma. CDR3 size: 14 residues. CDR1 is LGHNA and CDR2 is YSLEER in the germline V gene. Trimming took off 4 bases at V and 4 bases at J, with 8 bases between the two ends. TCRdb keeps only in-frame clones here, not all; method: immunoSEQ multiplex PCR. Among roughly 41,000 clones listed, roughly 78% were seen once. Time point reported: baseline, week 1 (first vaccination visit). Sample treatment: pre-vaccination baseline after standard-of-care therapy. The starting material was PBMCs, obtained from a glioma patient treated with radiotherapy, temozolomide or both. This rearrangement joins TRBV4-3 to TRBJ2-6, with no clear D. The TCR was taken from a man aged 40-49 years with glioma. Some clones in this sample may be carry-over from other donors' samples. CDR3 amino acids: CASSPAVGANVLTF. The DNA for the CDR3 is TGCGCCAGCAGCCCAGCAGTGGGGGCCAACGTCCTGACTTTC.